The TCR beta chain under discussion was sequenced for a study of naive and memory T cell subsets. General observations from the study: Possibly reflecting memory cells re-expressing CD45RA, a few larger clonotypes occurred in naive repertoires, especially CD8. Diversity fell and Gini index rose from naive through CM, EM, EMRA.

The trim removed 6 bases at V and 4 bases at J, leaving 2 bases unmatched. CDR3 size: 13 residues. This clonotype occurred a few times. Its antigen is not identified. Two oligonucleotides, mixed equimolar, formed the beta constant-region primer covering TRBC1 and TRBC2. Four rounds of PCR amplified the ligated cDNA using nested alpha and beta constant-region primers plus SP2. MiXCR was run by TCRdb on the UMI-ligation and nested PCR reads, yielding one entry per CDR3 protein. The sample lists approximately 140,000 distinct CDR3 sequences; roughly 23% were seen once. The sequence came from a human donor in good health. The V gene is TRBV12-3 or TRBV12-4, the J gene TRBJ2-1, with 8 bases fitting TRBD1. Material: naive CD4+ T cells from blood. The chain's CDR3 is CASRGTGYNEQFF. In nucleotides, the CDR3 is TGTGCCAGCAGGGGGACAGGTTACAATGAGCAGTTCTTC.